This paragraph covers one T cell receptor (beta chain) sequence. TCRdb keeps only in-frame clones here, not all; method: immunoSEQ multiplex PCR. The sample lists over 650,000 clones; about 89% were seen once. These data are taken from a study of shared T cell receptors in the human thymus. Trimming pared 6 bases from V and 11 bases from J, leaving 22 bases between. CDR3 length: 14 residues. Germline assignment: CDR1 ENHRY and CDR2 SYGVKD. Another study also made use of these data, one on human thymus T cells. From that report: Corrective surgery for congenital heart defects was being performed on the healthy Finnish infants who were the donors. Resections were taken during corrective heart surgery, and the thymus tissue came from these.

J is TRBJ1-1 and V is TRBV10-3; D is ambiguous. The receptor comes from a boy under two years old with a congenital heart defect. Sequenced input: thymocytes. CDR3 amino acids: CAIRTGGPFPGAFF. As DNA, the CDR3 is TGTGCCATCAGGACGGGAGGACCTTTTCCTGGGGCTTTCTTT.